A selection of T cell receptor beta chains follows, all from one sample in a study of regulatory T cells in long-lasting Graves disease. A single record per CDR3 protein comes from TCRdb applying MiXCR to the multiplex PCR reads. The sample shows approximately 470,000 distinct CDR3 sequences, less than 25% of them seen only once. The input for sequencing was peripheral blood mononuclear cells (PBMCs), taken when the disease was refractory, from a patient treated with antithyroid drugs. These receptors were taken from a female donor with Graves disease. CDR3s include the opening cysteine and the closing phenylalanine or tryptophan. A D gene is named only where the DNA matches it firmly. A row's size may be missing; if present it is once, few, many or a size class.

D gene: .; V gene: TRBV27; clone size: many; J gene: TRBJ1-4; CDR3 length: 13; CDR3 DNA: TGTGCCAGCAGTCCACCTACCGGCGGAAAACTGTTTTTT; CDR3 protein: CASSPPTGGKLFF
D gene: TRBD1; V gene: TRBV3-1; clone size: .; J gene: TRBJ1-5; CDR3 length: 14; CDR3 DNA: TGTGCCAGCAGCCGGGACAGCTTCAATCAGCCCCAGCATTTT; CDR3 protein: CASSRDSFNQPQHF
D gene: .; V gene: TRBV28; clone size: many; J gene: TRBJ1-1; CDR3 length: 13; CDR3 DNA: TGTGCCAGCAGTTTTAATTATAACACTGAAGCTTTCTTT; CDR3 protein: CASSFNYNTEAFF
D gene: TRBD2; V gene: TRBV10-3; clone size: few; J gene: TRBJ2-7; CDR3 length: 14; CDR3 DNA: TGTGCCATCAGTGCCAGACTAGCGGGAAGAGGGCAGTACTTC; CDR3 protein: CAISARLAGRGQYF
D gene: .; V gene: TRBV28; clone size: many; J gene: TRBJ1-1; CDR3 length: 12; CDR3 DNA: TGTGCCAGCATCTCGGGGGTCACTGAAGCTTTCTTT; CDR3 protein: CASISGVTEAFF
D gene: TRBD2; V gene: TRBV6-2/TRBV6-3; clone size: many; J gene: TRBJ2-7; CDR3 length: 17; CDR3 DNA: TGTGCCAGCAGTTACTCTACTAGCGGGCACCATAACTACGAGCAGTACTTC; CDR3 protein: CASSYSTSGHHNYEQYF
D gene: TRBD1; V gene: TRBV6-1; clone size: many; J gene: TRBJ1-5; CDR3 length: 15; CDR3 DNA: TGTGCCAGCAGTGCGACAGGGCTTAGCAATCAGCCCCAGCATTTT; CDR3 protein: CASSATGLSNQPQHF
D gene: .; V gene: TRBV4-1; clone size: few; J gene: TRBJ2-7; CDR3 length: 15; CDR3 DNA: TGCGCCAGCAGCCAAGATCCCTGGCAAGCCTACGAGCAGTACTTC; CDR3 protein: CASSQDPWQAYEQYF
D gene: .; V gene: TRBV6-1; clone size: many; J gene: TRBJ2-7; CDR3 length: 14; CDR3 DNA: TGTGCCAGCACCGGGGGAGATCGGGCCCTCGAGCAGTACTTC; CDR3 protein: CASTGGDRALEQYF
D gene: .; V gene: TRBV4-1; clone size: .; J gene: TRBJ2-7; CDR3 length: 14; CDR3 DNA: TGCGCCAGCAGCTCTGAGGGTCTCGGCTACGAGCAGTACTTC; CDR3 protein: CASSSEGLGYEQYF
D gene: .; V gene: TRBV28; clone size: many; J gene: TRBJ1-1; CDR3 length: 14; CDR3 DNA: TGTGCCAGCAGTTTATGGGGGGTCGACACTGAAGCTTTCTTT; CDR3 protein: CASSLWGVDTEAFF
D gene: .; V gene: TRBV5-1; clone size: few; J gene: TRBJ2-5; CDR3 length: 16; CDR3 DNA: TGCGCCAGCAGCTTGTGGAATGCCGCGCACCAAGAGACCCAGTACTTC; CDR3 protein: CASSLWNAAHQETQYF
D gene: .; V gene: TRBV5-1; clone size: few; J gene: TRBJ1-4; CDR3 length: 15; CDR3 DNA: TGCGCCAGCAGCCTCGGCTGGGCAGGGGATGAAAAACTGTTTTTT; CDR3 protein: CASSLGWAGDEKLFF
D gene: TRBD1; V gene: TRBV28; clone size: many; J gene: TRBJ1-2; CDR3 length: 12; CDR3 DNA: TGTGCCAGCACGGACAGGGCCCTAGGCTACACCTTC; CDR3 protein: CASTDRALGYTF
D gene: .; V gene: TRBV6-1; clone size: many; J gene: TRBJ2-5; CDR3 length: 15; CDR3 DNA: TGTGCCAGCAGTGACTGGGACAACCTCCAAGAGACCCAGTACTTC; CDR3 protein: CASSDWDNLQETQYF
D gene: .; V gene: TRBV2; clone size: .; J gene: TRBJ2-1; CDR3 length: 13; CDR3 DNA: TGTGCCAGCAGTGAAGAAGGGGCCAATGAGCAGTTCTTC; CDR3 protein: CASSEEGANEQFF
D gene: .; V gene: TRBV30; clone size: .; J gene: TRBJ1-1; CDR3 length: 13; CDR3 DNA: TGTGCCTGGAGTGTACCGGGAAACCCTGAAGCTTTCTTT; CDR3 protein: CAWSVPGNPEAFF
D gene: .; V gene: TRBV28; clone size: few; J gene: TRBJ2-7; CDR3 length: 13; CDR3 DNA: TGTGCCAGCAGTTTACCAGGGATAATCGAGCAGTACTTC; CDR3 protein: CASSLPGIIEQYF
D gene: .; V gene: TRBV6-2/TRBV6-3; clone size: .; J gene: TRBJ1-6; CDR3 length: 11; CDR3 DNA: TGTGCCCGAGGGACTAATTCACCCCTCCACTTT; CDR3 protein: CARGTNSPLHF
D gene: TRBD1; V gene: TRBV18; clone size: many; J gene: TRBJ2-5; CDR3 length: 14; CDR3 DNA: TGTGCCAGCTCACCCCGACAGGGCCAAGAGACCCAGTACTTC; CDR3 protein: CASSPRQGQETQYF
D gene: TRBD2; V gene: TRBV20-1; clone size: few; J gene: TRBJ2-2; CDR3 length: 15; CDR3 DNA: TGCAGTGCCGGGAGCGGGACTAGCGGGAGCGGGGAGCTGTTTTTT; CDR3 protein: CSAGSGTSGSGELFF
D gene: .; V gene: TRBV10-3; clone size: few; J gene: TRBJ2-2; CDR3 length: 14; CDR3 DNA: TGTGCCATCAAAGGTTCCAAGAACACCGGGGAGCTGTTTTTT; CDR3 protein: CAIKGSKNTGELFF
D gene: TRBD1; V gene: TRBV9; clone size: few; J gene: TRBJ2-5; CDR3 length: 15; CDR3 DNA: TGTGCCAGCAGCGCCGGGGGACAGGGGAAGGAGACCCAGTACTTC; CDR3 protein: CASSAGGQGKETQYF
D gene: .; V gene: TRBV28; clone size: many; J gene: TRBJ2-7; CDR3 length: 14; CDR3 DNA: TGTGCCAGCAGTCCGCGGACAGCGTTATACGAGCAGTACTTC; CDR3 protein: CASSPRTALYEQYF
D gene: .; V gene: TRBV27; clone size: few; J gene: TRBJ2-6; CDR3 length: 16; CDR3 DNA: TGTGCCAGCAGTCCCCTACACGTCTCTGGGGCCAACGTCCTGACTTTC; CDR3 protein: CASSPLHVSGANVLTF
D gene: .; V gene: TRBV19; clone size: few; J gene: TRBJ2-2; CDR3 length: 15; CDR3 DNA: TGTGCCAGTAGTCAGTCCCGGGCGTCTACCGGGGAGCTGTTTTTT; CDR3 protein: CASSQSRASTGELFF
D gene: .; V gene: TRBV20-1; clone size: many; J gene: TRBJ2-5; CDR3 length: 13; CDR3 DNA: TGCAGTGCTGCGTTGGGGATTCAAGAGACCCAGTACTTC; CDR3 protein: CSAALGIQETQYF
D gene: TRBD1; V gene: TRBV20-1; clone size: many; J gene: TRBJ1-2; CDR3 length: 15; CDR3 DNA: TGCAGTGCTAGAGACTCCGGGACAGGGGGCTCGGGCTACACCTTC; CDR3 protein: CSARDSGTGGSGYTF
D gene: TRBD1; V gene: TRBV5-1; clone size: few; J gene: TRBJ1-1; CDR3 length: 14; CDR3 DNA: TGCGCCAGCAGCTCTAAACAGGGGGGTACTGAAGCTTTCTTT; CDR3 protein: CASSSKQGGTEAFF